In this sample, the clone carrying this T cell receptor (beta chain) turned up a few times. Antigen unknown. V was pared by 6 bases and J by 6 bases, with 15 bases between. The CDR3 extends over 12 amino acids. Germline CDR1 reads DFQATT; CDR2 reads SNEGSKA (reference sequence). The entry originates in a study of blood T cells in healthy people across ages. Study outcomes and limitations: Whereas aged donors had fewer naive CD4+ cells, long-lived donors had more of them and higher diversity.

Alongside a J-beta primer mix, a sample-barcoded 5' primer served in a second PCR lasting about 6 to 12 cycles. Researchers report that a template-switch adaptor with 12 random nucleotides tagged each cDNA molecule. TCRdb re-called the 5' RACE reads with MiXCR, one entry per CDR3 protein. The data contain more than 1.4 million distinct CDR3 sequences, 35% to 45% of them singletons. The TCR was taken from a woman aged 18-35 years in good health. V gene TRBV20-1 combines with J gene TRBJ2-7, with a possible D match to TRBD2 (6 bases). Sequencing input: blood. The CDR3 here is CSAQKLASEQYF. The CDR3 DNA reads TGCAGTGCCCAAAAACTAGCTAGCGAGCAGTACTTC.